These 14 T cell receptor beta chains were sequenced from one sample in a study of blood T cell repertoires in COVID-19. Method: immunoSEQ multiplex PCR; TCRdb's copy keeps in-frame clones and lacks some. The sample consists of around 200,000 clones, approximately 80% of them appearing once. The sample consisted of peripheral blood. Receptor source: a human donor in a cohort sampled during active COVID-19.

Regarding this clone: Being one base from a much bigger clone, this may be a read error. This sequence joins TRBV7-9 and TRBJ1-2, with D perhaps matching TRBD1 (6 bases). Trimming removed 3 bases from V and 3 bases from J, with 11 bases in between. Germline lookup yields CDR1 SEHNR and CDR2 FQNEAQ (reference sequence). The CDR3 is made up of 14 amino acids. The CDR3 here is CASSLPGVDYGYTF. Written as DNA, the CDR3 is TGTGCCAGCAGCTTGCCAGGGGTCGACTATGGCTACACCTTC.

The chain is built from TRBV7-9 and TRBJ1-5; D may be TRBD1 (5 bases). Per germline, CDR1 SEHNR and CDR2 FQNEAQ (reference sequence). V lost 3 bases and J lost 7, with 7 bases in between. This CDR3 has 12 amino acids. The CDR3 protein is CASSFRGQPQHF. The CDR3 DNA reads as TGTGCCAGCAGCTTTCGGGGGCAGCCCCAGCATTTT.

V gene TRBV2 combines with J gene TRBJ1-5; TRBD1 matches 8 bases. Germline V gene sequence: CDR1 SNHLY, CDR2 FYNNEI. The CDR3 totals 15 residues. J gave up 0 bases and V 4 bases, and 2 bases lay outside the gene matches. This chain's CDR3 is CASSGTGGSNQPQHF. In DNA form, the CDR3 reads TGTGCCAGCAGTGGCACAGGGGGTAGCAATCAGCCCCAGCATTTT.

The V gene is TRBV2, the J gene TRBJ2-1, with unresolved D. Trimming cost V 2 bases and J 5 bases, with 7 bases left between them. Germline V gene lookup returns CDR1 SNHLY and CDR2 FYNNEI. The length of the CDR3 is 13 residues. CDR3 protein: CASSENYDNEQFF. The CDR3 DNA sequence: TGTGCCAGCAGTGAAAACTACGACAATGAGCAGTTCTTC. The full variable domain, completed using reference TRBV2 and TRBJ2-1, is EPEVTQTPSHQVTQMGQEVILRCVPISNHLYFYWYRQILGQKVEFLVSFYNNEISEKSEIFDDQFSVERPDGSNFTLKIRSTKLEDSAMYFCASSENYDNEQFFGPGTRLTVL.

V usage is TRBV9 and J usage is TRBJ1-2; TRBD1 agrees at 7 bases. Germline CDR1 reads SGDLS; CDR2 reads YYNGEE. J lost 4 bases, V lost 4 bases, and 10 bases had no gene match. This CDR3 comprises 15 residues. CDR3 sequence (DNA): TGTGCCAGCAGCTTAGGACAGGCCCCACCCTATGGCTACACCTTC. This translates into CASSLGQAPPYGYTF.

The chain employs TRBV27 and TRBJ2-1; D may be TRBD1 (5 bases). Trimming took 5 bases from V and 5 from J, leaving 13 bases between them. This CDR3 has 14 residues. Per germline, CDR1 MNHEY and CDR2 SMNVEV (reference sequence). The CDR3 DNA reads TGTGCCAGCAGTCCTTCGACAGACCACAATGAGCAGTTCTTC. This sequence encodes CASSPSTDHNEQFF.

The chain is built from TRBV15 and TRBJ1-1; D unresolved. CDR3 length equals 14 residues. The germline CDR1 and CDR2 sequences are LNHNV and YYDKDF (reference sequence). V gave up 1 base and J gave up 6 bases, with 12 bases separating them. The CDR3 sequence: CATSRGAGRAEAFF. The CDR3 nucleotides read TGTGCCACCAGCAGAGGTGCGGGTAGGGCTGAAGCTTTCTTT. Full variable domain (missing parts from reference TRBV15 and TRBJ1-1): DAMVIQNPRYQVTQFGKPVTLSCSQTLNHNVMYWYQQKSSQAPKLLFHYYDKDFNNEADTPDNFQSRRPNTSFCFLDIRSPGLGDTAMYLCATSRGAGRAEAFFGQGTRLTVV.

The chain uses TRBV7-3 and TRBJ2-3; 8 bases are shared with TRBD1. From germline, CDR1 is SGHTA and CDR2 FQGTGA. The CDR3 runs to 14 residues. With 2 bases clipped from V and 3 bases from J, the junction kept 1 base outside the gene matches. The CDR3 spells CASSLQGATDTQYF. The CDR3 region has the DNA TGTGCCAGCAGCTTACAGGGGGCTACAGATACGCAGTATTTT.

The chain couples TRBV7-9 to TRBJ1-1; 9 nucleotides line up with TRBD1. This CDR3 has 17 amino acids. J was trimmed by 3 bases and V by 5 bases; bases with no gene match: 13. From germline, CDR1 is SEHNR and CDR2 FQNEAQ (reference sequence). CDR3 bases: TGTGCCAGCAGCGCAGACAGGGGGTTCTTTGTGGACACTGAAGCTTTCTTT. It specifies CASSADRGFFVDTEAFF.

The chain carries TRBV9 and TRBJ1-4; D ambiguous. The CDR3 has 17 amino acids. Per germline, CDR1 SGDLS and CDR2 YYNGEE. Trimming pared 0 bases from V and 0 bases from J, leaving 12 bases between. CDR3 region: CASSVDGAAATNEKLFF. In DNA, the CDR3 is TGTGCCAGCAGCGTAGATGGAGCTGCGGCAACTAATGAAAAACTGTTTTTT.

The chain combines TRBV19 with TRBJ1-5; 9 positions agree with TRBD1. The CDR3 length is 18 residues. The J segment lost 1 base and the V segment lost 4 bases, leaving 11 bases of the junction unmatched. Germline V gives CDR1 LNHDA, CDR2 SQIVND (reference sequence). This chain's CDR3 is CASSTSRDRADSNQPQHF. The CDR3 DNA reads TGTGCCAGTAGTACGTCCCGGGACAGGGCGGACAGCAATCAGCCCCAGCATTTT. Full variable domain (outside the CDR3, taken from reference TRBV19 and TRBJ1-5): DGGITQSPKYLFRKEGQNVTLSCEQNLNHDAMYWYRQDPGQGLRLIYYSQIVNDFQKGDIAEGYSVSREKKESFPLTVTSAQKNPTAFYLCASSTSRDRADSNQPQHFGDGTRLSIL.

V gene TRBV9 combines with J gene TRBJ1-1, with D maybe TRBD1 (6 bases). Between the trimmed V and J ends, which lost 0 bases and 5 bases, there was a span of 11 bases. Germline CDR1 and CDR2: SGDLS and YYNGEE. The CDR3 runs to 14 residues. The CDR3 sequence: CASSVGGGVTEAFF. CDR3 nucleotides: TGTGCCAGCAGCGTAGGTGGGGGCGTGACTGAAGCTTTCTTT.

This clone was recorded once. V usage is TRBV12-5 and J usage is TRBJ1-3, with D unresolved. V lost 0 bases and J lost 0, with 12 bases in between. The CDR3 covers 17 residues. The germline V gene has CDR1 LGHNT and CDR2 FRNRAP. The CDR3 DNA reads as TGTGCTAGTGGTTTGGTATATCACAGCTTCTCTGGAAACACCATATATTTT. This sequence encodes CASGLVYHSFSGNTIYF.

The J gene is TRBJ2-1, the V gene TRBV7-8; 8 bases fit TRBD2. Germline V gene lookup returns CDR1 SGHVS and CDR2 FQNEAQ. The J segment lost 8 bases and the V segment lost 3 bases, leaving 3 bases of the junction unmatched. The CDR3 spans 13 residues. The CDR3 spells CASSLGLVYEQFF. CDR3 coding DNA: TGTGCCAGCAGCTTGGGACTAGTCTATGAGCAGTTCTTC.